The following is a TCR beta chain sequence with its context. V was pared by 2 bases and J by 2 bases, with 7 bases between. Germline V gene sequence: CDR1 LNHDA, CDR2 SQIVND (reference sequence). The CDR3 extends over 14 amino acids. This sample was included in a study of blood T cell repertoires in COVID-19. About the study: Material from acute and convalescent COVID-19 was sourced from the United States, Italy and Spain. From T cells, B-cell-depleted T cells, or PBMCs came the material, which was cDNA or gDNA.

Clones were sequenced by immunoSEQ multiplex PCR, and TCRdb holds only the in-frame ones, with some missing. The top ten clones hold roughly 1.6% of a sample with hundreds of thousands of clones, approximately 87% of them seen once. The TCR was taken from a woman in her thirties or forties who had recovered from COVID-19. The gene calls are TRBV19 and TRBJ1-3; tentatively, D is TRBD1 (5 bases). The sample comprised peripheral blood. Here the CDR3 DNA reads TGTGCCAGTAGTATACAGGGCACTGGAAACACCATATATTTT. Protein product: CASSIQGTGNTIYF. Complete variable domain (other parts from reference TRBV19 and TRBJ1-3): DGGITQSPKYLFRKEGQNVTLSCEQNLNHDAMYWYRQDPGQGLRLIYYSQIVNDFQKGDIAEGYSVSREKKESFPLTVTSAQKNPTAFYLCASSIQGTGNTIYFGEGSWLTVV.